This TCR beta chain emerged from a study of cytomegalovirus exposure and HLA in healthy donors. General observations from the study: Common viral pathogens seemed to be connected with several of the most significant clusters, according to a later analysis. For most subjects, TCR beta sequences were reported to predict HLA-A and HLA-B alleles with accuracy.

CDR3 length: 18 amino acids. CDR1 SGDLS and CDR2 YYNGEE come from the germline V gene. V was clipped by 2 bases and J by 0 bases; unmatched bases: 9. PCR employed 60 Vbeta and 13 Jbeta primers. The method was immunoSEQ multiplex PCR; TCRdb's version includes in-frame clones alone and lacks a portion of them. The profile shows some 100,000 clones, around three quarters of them singletons. About this clone: Antigen: not known.

The sequenced material came from PBMCs. This receptor was identified in a male donor in good health and CMV-seropositive. The chain carries TRBV9 and TRBJ1-4; 8 bases agree with TRBD1. CDR3: CASSVDRGGFSTNEKLFF. The CDR3 DNA reads TGTGCCAGCAGCGTCGACAGGGGTGGGTTTTCAACTAATGAAAAACTGTTTTTT.